The 6 T cell receptor beta chains below were found in one sample sequenced in a study of cytomegalovirus exposure and HLA in healthy donors. In the PCR, 60 Vbeta and 13 Jbeta primers were used. The data were produced by immunoSEQ multiplex PCR, yet TCRdb's version contains in-frame clones alone and is incomplete. The data show about 130,000 clones, 81% seen once. The sample was PBMCs. The receptors here all came from a man aged 18-30 years in good health and CMV-seronegative.

The V gene is TRBV18, the J gene TRBJ1-1; D is perhaps TRBD1 (5 bases). CDR1 KGHSH and CDR2 LQKENI come from the germline V gene. The V gene lost 5 bases and the J gene lost 4 bases, with 17 bases spanning the gap. CDR3 size: 15 residues. The DNA of the CDR3 is TGTGCCAGCTCATCCGGTACCCCAGGGTCCACTGAAGCTTTCTTT. Amino acid sequence: CASSSGTPGSTEAFF.

V is TRBV28 and J is TRBJ2-3; D is perhaps TRBD2 (6 bases). Trimming removed 7 bases at V and 0 bases at J, with 17 bases between. There are 16 residues in the CDR3. Germline V lookup: CDR1 MDHEN, CDR2 SYDVKM. For the CDR3, the DNA is TGTGCCAGCACTCGCGGAGGGACTCTTAGCACAGATACGCAGTATTTT. This codes for CASTRGGTLSTDTQYF.

The chain couples TRBV4-1 to TRBJ2-7; a possible D gene is TRBD1 (5 bases). CDR1 and CDR2 (germline): MGHRA, YSYEKL. V was shortened by 4 bases and J by 5 bases, with 15 bases between the two germline ends. The CDR3 consists of 14 residues. In DNA, the CDR3 is TGCGCCAGCAGCCCCGACAGTGCTGGGGACGAGCAGTACTTC. As protein: CASSPDSAGDEQYF.

The chain employs TRBV30 and TRBJ2-7; D is perhaps TRBD2 (5 bases). The V end was cut by 7 bases, the J end by 2 bases, with 12 bases between. The germline V gene encodes CDR1 GTSNPN and CDR2 SVGIG (reference sequence). The CDR3 covers 12 residues. Here the CDR3 reads CAFRTSTYEQYF. CDR3 nucleotides: TGTGCCTTCCGGACTTCTACCTACGAGCAGTACTTC.

As DNA, the CDR3 is TGTGCCTGGAGCCAGGGAACAGTTAACTATGGCTACACCTTC. It specifies CAWSQGTVNYGYTF. The chain has TRBV30 and TRBJ1-2, with D possibly TRBD1 on 5 matching bases. CDR1 is GTSNPN and CDR2 is SVGIG in the germline V gene (reference sequence). With 3 bases removed from V and 1 base from J, the gap between germline ends came to 12 bases. The CDR3 is 14 amino acids.

This clone was recorded a few times. The chain joins TRBV25-1 to TRBJ2-2; no firm D call. Trimming pared 3 bases from V and 6 bases from J, leaving 5 bases between. The CDR3 loop spans 12 amino acids. Germline CDR1 is MGHDK and CDR2 is SYGVNS. The CDR3 nucleotides are TGTGCCAGCAGTGAGCGAGCCGGGGAGCTGTTTTTT. Translation gives CASSERAGELFF.